A selection of T cell receptor beta chains follows, all from one sample in a study of OX40 agonist ivuxolimab in advanced cancers. Assay used: immunoSEQ multiplex PCR; TCRdb lists only in-frame clones, some missing. The table has 95,000 to 150,000 clones, 93% seen once; the top ten hold 0.15% to 0.17%. This specimen consisted of CD4+ or CD8+ T cells sorted from blood, obtained in a trial of the OX40 agonist ivuxolimab. The origin of the receptors is an adult with an advanced solid tumor such as melanoma, head and neck, liver or kidney cancer. Each CDR3 is given with its conserved first and last residue. The D gene is left open where the match is weak. The size field is filled for only some rows; it gives once, few, many or a size class.

V gene	D gene	J gene	clone size	CDR3 DNA	CDR3 protein
TRBV9	NA	TRBJ1-4	NA	TGTGCCAGCAGCCCCCGCAGGATGAATGAAAAACTGTTTTTT	CASSPRRMNEKLFF
TRBV7-8	NA	TRBJ2-7	once	TGTGCCAGCAGCTTAGTCACTACAGGGGGGGGAAACTACGAGCAGTACTTC	CASSLVTTGGGNYEQYF
TRBV7-8	NA	TRBJ2-7	few	TGTGCCAGCAGACCTAGGGGGGAGTACGAGCAGTACTTC	CASRPRGEYEQYF
TRBV29-1	NA	TRBJ2-1	NA	TGCAGCGTTGAAGAGGGTCAGGGACGGGCTTACAATGAGCAGTTCTTC	CSVEEGQGRAYNEQFF
TRBV18	NA	TRBJ2-7	NA	TGTGCCAGCTCCCCCGGGCAGGGTAGCTCCTACGAGCAGTACTTC	CASSPGQGSSYEQYF
TRBV6-5	NA	TRBJ2-5	NA	TGTGCCAGCAGCTACGCGGAGGTGGAGACCCAGTACTTC	CASSYAEVETQYF
TRBV19	TRBD1	TRBJ2-3	NA	TGTGCCAGTAGTTCGGACAGGGGGTCTTACGTTACGCAGTATTTT	CASSSDRGSYVTQYF
TRBV28	TRBD1	TRBJ1-4	NA	TGTGCCAGCCTTCCCGCCAGGACAGGGGGCAATGAAAAACTGTTTTTT	CASLPARTGGNEKLFF
TRBV6-5	TRBD1	TRBJ1-2	NA	TGTGCCAGCAGCCCGACAGGGGTAGTGGGGAGCTACACCTTC	CASSPTGVVGSYTF
TRBV5-6	NA	TRBJ1-1	NA	TGTGCCAGCAGCCTTGGGAGGGGCCTGGGGACTGAAGCTTTCTTT	CASSLGRGLGTEAFF
TRBV6-6	TRBD2	TRBJ2-5	NA	TGTGCCAGCAGTTACACTAGCGGGCCAGAGACCCAGTACTTC	CASSYTSGPETQYF
TRBV5-4	NA	TRBJ2-5	NA	TGTGCCAGCAGCCCTGGCACGTTTGAAGAGACCCAGTACTTC	CASSPGTFEETQYF
TRBV6-6	NA	TRBJ1-1	NA	TGTGCCAGCACCCGAGGGGCGAACACTGAAGCTTTCTTT	CASTRGANTEAFF